These 3 T cell receptor beta chains share one sample of origin, sequenced in a study of T cell responses to AZD1222 COVID-19 vaccine. Profiled with immunoSEQ multiplex PCR; TCRdb holds only in-frame clones, not every one. The sample holds roughly 260,000 clones, roughly 93% seen once. The starting material was peripheral blood, obtained on day 0 of AZD1222 vaccination. The receptor set was obtained from an adult in good health.

The chain carries TRBV7-2 and TRBJ2-1; possibly TRBD2 for D (6 bases). Deletions cut 5 bases from V and 0 bases from J, with 11 bases between. This CDR3 region has 15 residues. Germline V CDR1 and CDR2: SGHTA, FQGNSA. The CDR3 coding sequence is TGTGCCAGCAGCCTCTCTAGCGTCTCCTACAATGAGCAGTTCTTC. Protein sequence: CASSLSSVSYNEQFF.

The chain is built from TRBV3-1 (or the pseudogene TRBV3-2) and TRBJ1-2; perhaps TRBD1 as D (5 bases). The germline V gene has CDR1 LGHDT and CDR2 YNNKEL (reference sequence). This CDR3 comprises 16 residues. Trimming removed 6 bases at V and 0 bases at J, with 17 bases between. The DNA of the CDR3 is TGTGCCAGCAGTTCGAGGACAAGAGCAGCTAACTATGGCTACACCTTC. Encoded protein: CASSSRTRAANYGYTF.

V and J are TRBV7-3 and TRBJ2-2; the D gene is possibly TRBD1 (6 bases). The germline V gene encodes CDR1 SGHTA and CDR2 FQGTGA. V lost 1 base and J 5 bases, leaving 14 bases between the germline ends. The CDR3 runs to 16 residues. Written as DNA, the CDR3 is TGTGCCAGCAGCTTAAGGGGCAGGGGCGAAACCGGGGAGCTGTTTTTT. Translating it yields CASSLRGRGETGELFF.